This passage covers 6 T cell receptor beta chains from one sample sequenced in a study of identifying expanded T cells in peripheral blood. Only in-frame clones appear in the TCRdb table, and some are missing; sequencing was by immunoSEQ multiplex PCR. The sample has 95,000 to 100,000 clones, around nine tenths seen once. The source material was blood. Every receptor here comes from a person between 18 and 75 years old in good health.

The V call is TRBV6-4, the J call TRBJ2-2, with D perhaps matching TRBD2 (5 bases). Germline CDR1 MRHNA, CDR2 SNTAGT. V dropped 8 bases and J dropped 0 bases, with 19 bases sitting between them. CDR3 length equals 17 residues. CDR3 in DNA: TGTGCCAGCGGACCCTCTAGGACTCCCACGAACACCGGGGAGCTGTTTTTT. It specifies CASGPSRTPTNTGELFF.

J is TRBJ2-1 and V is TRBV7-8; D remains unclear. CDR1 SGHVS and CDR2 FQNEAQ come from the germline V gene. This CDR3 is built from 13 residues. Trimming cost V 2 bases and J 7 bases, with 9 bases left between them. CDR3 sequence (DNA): TGTGCCAGCAGCTTAAGCCCTATGAATGAGCAGTTCTTC. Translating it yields CASSLSPMNEQFF.

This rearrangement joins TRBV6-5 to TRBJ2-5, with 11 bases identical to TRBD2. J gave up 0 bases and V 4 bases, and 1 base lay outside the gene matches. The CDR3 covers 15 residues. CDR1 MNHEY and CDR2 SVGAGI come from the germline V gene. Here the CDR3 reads CASSFSGGDQETQYF. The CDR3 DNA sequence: TGTGCCAGCAGTTTTAGCGGGGGGGACCAAGAGACCCAGTACTTC.

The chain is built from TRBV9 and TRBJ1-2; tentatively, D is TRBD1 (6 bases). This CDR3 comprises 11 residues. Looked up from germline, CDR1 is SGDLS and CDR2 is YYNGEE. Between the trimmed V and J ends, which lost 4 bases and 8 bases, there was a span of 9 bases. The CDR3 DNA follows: TGTGCCAGCAGCTCCAGGGGAGGCTACACCTTC. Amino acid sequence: CASSSRGGYTF.

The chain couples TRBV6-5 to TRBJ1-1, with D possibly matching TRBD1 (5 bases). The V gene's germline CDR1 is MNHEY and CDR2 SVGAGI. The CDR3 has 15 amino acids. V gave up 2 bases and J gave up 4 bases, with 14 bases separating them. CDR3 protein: CASSYRGGSSTEAFF. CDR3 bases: TGTGCCAGCAGTTACAGGGGTGGCTCGTCCACTGAAGCTTTCTTT.

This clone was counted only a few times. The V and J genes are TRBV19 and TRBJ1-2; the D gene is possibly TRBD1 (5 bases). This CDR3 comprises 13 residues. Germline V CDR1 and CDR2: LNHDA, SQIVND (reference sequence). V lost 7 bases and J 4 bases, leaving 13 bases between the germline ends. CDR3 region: CASTLDGTYGYTF. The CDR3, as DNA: TGTGCCAGTACTTTGGACGGGACCTATGGCTACACCTTC.